This T cell receptor (beta chain) was documented in a study of OX40 agonist ivuxolimab in advanced cancers. Overall study: Partial response was recorded in three patients: one hepatocellular carcinoma and two cutaneous melanoma cases.

The CDR3 loop spans 17 amino acids. Trimming cost V 1 base and J 3 bases, with 13 bases left between them. CDR1 is SGHNT and CDR2 is YENEEA in the germline V gene. Data came from immunoSEQ multiplex PCR; TCRdb stores just in-frame clones and leaves some out. The sample includes about 73,000 clones, 84% seen only once; the top ten take approximately 2.6%. Regarding this clone: Antigen: not known.

General study results and limits: Antigen specificity remained undetermined for the expanded peripheral T cells. On average, CD8+ T cells showed a greater number of expanded clones than CD4+.

This TCR came from an adult with an advanced solid tumor such as melanoma, head and neck, liver or kidney cancer. The input for sequencing was CD4+ or CD8+ T cells sorted from blood, taken in a trial of the OX40 agonist ivuxolimab. V gene TRBV11-3 combines with J gene TRBJ2-6; tentatively, D is TRBD2 (6 bases). The CDR3 loop reads CASSLVWRDGGANVLTF. The CDR3 DNA reads as TGTGCCAGCAGCTTAGTTTGGAGGGACGGTGGGGCCAACGTCCTGACTTTC.